This passage covers 23 T cell receptor beta chains from one sample sequenced in a study of blood T cell repertoires in COVID-19. Profiling relied on immunoSEQ multiplex PCR, and the TCRdb table lists in-frame clones only, not all of them. Counted here are 70,000 to 95,000 clones, 90% to 95% occurring once; the ten biggest clones make up roughly 4%. Source material: peripheral blood. These receptors originate from a woman aged 45-65 years in a cohort sampled during active COVID-19.

V gene TRBV24-1 combines with J gene TRBJ2-2; tentatively, D is TRBD2 (5 bases). The V and J ends lost 0 bases and 6 bases respectively, with 13 bases between them. The germline gives CDR1 KGHDR, CDR2 SFDVKD. The CDR3 has 16 amino acids. The CDR3 nucleotides are TGTGCCACCAGTGATTTGACTGGACTGAGTGCCGGGGAGCTGTTTTTT. Its translation is CATSDLTGLSAGELFF.

The gene calls are TRBV11-1 and TRBJ2-7, with TRBD1 matching over 7 bases. The CDR3 is 14 amino acids. Germline assignment: CDR1 SGHAT and CDR2 FQDESV (reference sequence). The ends lost 6 bases at V and 4 bases at J; junction bases unmatched: 9. The CDR3 sequence is CASRQQGSGYEQYF. The CDR3 DNA follows: TGTGCCAGCAGGCAACAGGGGTCAGGATACGAGCAGTACTTC.

This clone was picked up one time. V gene TRBV19 combines with J gene TRBJ1-2; D is perhaps TRBD1 (5 bases). The germline V gene encodes CDR1 LNHDA and CDR2 SQIVND (reference sequence). V was trimmed by 6 bases and J by 4 bases, leaving 12 bases between them. CDR3 size: 13 residues. The DNA for the CDR3 is TGTGCCAGTAGGGGGACTAGGATCTATGGCTACACCTTC. Its protein product is CASRGTRIYGYTF.

This chain joins TRBV10-1 and TRBJ2-3; a possible D gene is TRBD2 (6 bases). V lost 4 bases and J lost 8, with 10 bases in between. The CDR3 contains 12 residues. The germline gives CDR1 WNHNN, CDR2 SYGVQD (reference sequence). CDR3 in amino acids: CASSVLRGTQYF. CDR3 bases: TGCGCCAGCAGTGTCTTGCGGGGTACGCAGTATTTT.

The chain's CDR3 is CASSTSGTYGYTF. The DNA of the CDR3 is TGCGCCAGCAGCACAAGCGGAACCTATGGCTACACCTTC. The V and J genes are TRBV5-1 and TRBJ1-2; D remains ambiguous. Looked up from germline, CDR1 is SGHRS and CDR2 is YFSETQ. Between the trimmed V and J ends, which lost 4 bases and 4 bases, there was a span of 11 bases. CDR3 length: 13 amino acids.

The chain combines TRBV30 with TRBJ2-7, with D tentatively TRBD2 (7 bases). Between the trimmed V and J ends, which lost 2 bases and 5 bases, there was a span of 13 bases. The germline gives CDR1 GTSNPN, CDR2 SVGIG (reference sequence). The CDR3 is 13 residues long. CDR3 DNA sequence: TGTGCCTGGAGTACTGGGGGGGCGGACGAGCAGTACTTC. The encoded protein is CAWSTGGADEQYF. The whole variable domain, remainder taken from reference TRBV30 and TRBJ2-7, is SQTIHQWPATLVQPVGSPLSLECTVEGTSNPNLYWYRQAAGRGLQLLFYSVGIGQISSEVPQNLSASRPQDRQFILSSKKLLLSDSGFYLCAWSTGGADEQYFGPGTRLTVT.

This clone was detected once. This chain connects TRBV5-1 to TRBJ2-7, with D tentatively TRBD2 (7 bases). The V end was cut by 0 bases, the J end by 4 bases, with 17 bases between. CDR3 length: 16 amino acids. Germline-derived CDR1 and CDR2 are SGHRS and YFSETQ. CDR3 nucleotide sequence: TGCGCCAGCAGCTTGGAACTTTCGGGGGGCGGGTACGAGCAGTACTTC. Protein: CASSLELSGGGYEQYF. Full variable domain (remainder filled in from reference TRBV5-1 and TRBJ2-7): KAGVTQTPRYLIKTRGQQVTLSCSPISGHRSVSWYQQTPGQGLQFLFEYFSETQRNKGNFPGRFSGRQFSNSRSEMNVSTLELGDSALYLCASSLELSGGGYEQYFGPGTRLTVT.

The chain has TRBV11-2 and TRBJ1-1, with D unresolved. The ends were cut back, 5 bases at V and 5 bases at J, with 9 bases in the middle. In germline, CDR1 is SGHAT, CDR2 FQNNGV. CDR3 length: 12 amino acids. CDR3 sequence: CASSPRWTEAFF. As DNA, the CDR3 is TGTGCCAGCAGCCCCCGGTGGACTGAAGCTTTCTTT.

The chain combines TRBV19 with TRBJ2-6; D possibly corresponds to TRBD1 (5 bases). The CDR3 contains 15 residues. Trimming took off 0 bases at V and 4 bases at J, with 7 bases between the two ends. CDR1 and CDR2 from the germline V gene are LNHDA and SQIVND (reference sequence). This CDR3 is CASSIEGQGANVLTF. CDR3 bases: TGTGCCAGTAGTATAGAGGGGCAAGGGGCCAACGTCCTGACTTTC.

The V and J genes are TRBV19 and TRBJ2-6; 7 bases align to TRBD1. J gave up 2 bases and V 6 bases, and 4 bases lay outside the gene matches. The CDR3 is 15 residues long. Germline V gene data show CDR1 as LNHDA and CDR2 as SQIVND (reference sequence). For the CDR3, the DNA is TGTGCCAGTAGGACAGGGTCCGCTGGGGCCAACGTCCTGACTTTC. Protein product: CASRTGSAGANVLTF.

The rearrangement joins TRBV5-4 to TRBJ1-3; TRBD1 is a possible D gene (6 bases). This CDR3 is 15 amino acids long. Germline CDR1 reads SGHNT; CDR2 reads YYREEE (reference sequence). V lost 5 bases to trimming and J lost 3 bases, with 15 bases between them. This chain's CDR3 is CASRTDRSFGNTIYF. The CDR3 nucleotides read TGTGCCAGCAGAACGGACAGAAGTTTTGGAAACACCATATATTTT.

The rearrangement uses TRBV7-9 and TRBJ1-2; TRBD1 matches 8 bases. From germline, CDR1 is SEHNR and CDR2 FQNEAQ (reference sequence). The CDR3 is 16 residues long. J gave up 1 base and V 2 bases, and 6 bases lay outside the gene matches. Here the CDR3 DNA reads TGTGCCAGCAGCTTATCGGACAGGGCCCTTAACTATGGCTACACCTTC. Translated: CASSLSDRALNYGYTF.

V and J are TRBV30 and TRBJ2-7; 7 bases are a match to TRBD1. Looked up from germline, CDR1 is GTSNPN and CDR2 is SVGIG (reference sequence). CDR3 length: 13 residues. V lost 1 base to trimming and J lost 5 bases; unmatched junction nucleotides: 5. The CDR3 loop reads CAWSAWDSNEQYF. In DNA form, the CDR3 reads TGTGCCTGGAGTGCCTGGGACAGTAACGAGCAGTACTTC.

In DNA form, the CDR3 reads TGCGCCAGCAGCCACATACAGGGAACTTTCTCTGGAAACACCATATATTTT. Its protein is CASSHIQGTFSGNTIYF. V and J are TRBV4-1 and TRBJ1-3, with a tentative D call TRBD1 (6 bases). V was clipped by 3 bases and J by 0 bases, with 15 bases between them. Germline V gene data show CDR1 as MGHRA and CDR2 as YSYEKL. The CDR3 totals 17 residues.

The genes are TRBV24-1 and TRBJ2-5; D may be TRBD2 (5 bases). The CDR3 loop spans 15 amino acids. Trimming took off 5 bases at V and 2 bases at J, with 14 bases between the two ends. Per germline, CDR1 KGHDR and CDR2 SFDVKD. This chain's CDR3 is CATSGQNAGQETQYF. CDR3 sequence (DNA): TGTGCCACCAGTGGTCAGAATGCGGGTCAAGAGACCCAGTACTTC.

The gene calls are TRBV30 and TRBJ2-7, with D possibly TRBD1 on 5 matching bases. Germline V gives CDR1 GTSNPN, CDR2 SVGIG (reference sequence). The CDR3 consists of 12 residues. Trimming cost V 1 base and J 2 bases, with 6 bases left between them. The CDR3 coding sequence is TGTGCCTGGAGTGGACAGCCCTACGAGCAGTACTTC. It specifies CAWSGQPYEQYF.

The J gene is TRBJ2-3, the V gene TRBV6-5; D is unclear. Trimming took 5 bases from V and 7 from J, leaving 13 bases between them. The CDR3 spans 13 residues. Germline loops: CDR1 MNHEY, CDR2 SVGAGI. The CDR3 loop reads CASSLPPENTQYF. The DNA for the CDR3 is TGTGCCAGCAGTCTGCCACCTGAGAATACGCAGTATTTT.

The chain joins TRBV19 to TRBJ1-6, with D uncertain. CDR3 length: 13 amino acids. Per the germline V gene, CDR1 is LNHDA and CDR2 is SQIVND (reference sequence). Deletions cut 6 bases from V and 10 bases from J, with 13 bases between. The CDR3 nucleotides are TGTGCCAGTAGCCTGGGAGCAGTCTCACCCCTCCACTTT. The encoded protein is CASSLGAVSPLHF.

The chain employs TRBV10-3 and TRBJ1-2; perhaps TRBD1 as D (6 bases). CDR3 length: 13 residues. Per the germline V gene, CDR1 is ENHRY and CDR2 is SYGVKD. V gave up 11 bases and J gave up 4 bases, with 17 bases separating them. The DNA for the CDR3 is TGTGCCGCCAACTCAGGGGAAACCTATGGCTACACCTTC. Translation: CAANSGETYGYTF.

The rearrangement links TRBV6-1 to TRBJ1-6; D is perhaps TRBD1 (6 bases). The CDR3 consists of 17 residues. The germline V gene has CDR1 MNHNS and CDR2 SASEGT. Trimming took off 1 base at V and 7 bases at J, with 17 bases between the two ends. The CDR3 region is CASSEVGRGFRNSPLHF. The DNA for the CDR3 is TGTGCCAGCAGTGAAGTCGGCAGGGGCTTTCGGAATTCACCCCTCCACTTT.

The rearrangement links TRBV4-1 to TRBJ2-3; TRBD2 matches 8 bases. V lost 0 bases to trimming and J lost 6 bases; unmatched junction nucleotides: 14. CDR3 length: 18 amino acids. CDR1 and CDR2 from the germline V gene are MGHRA and YSYEKL. The chain's CDR3 is CASSQESTEGGGFDTQYF. The CDR3, as DNA: TGCGCCAGCAGCCAAGAGTCCACAGAAGGCGGGGGGTTTGATACGCAGTATTTT.

This chain joins TRBV7-8 and TRBJ1-5; D is unresolved. There are 16 residues in the CDR3. The germline V gene has CDR1 SGHVS and CDR2 FQNEAQ. V gave up 1 base and J gave up 1 base, with 11 bases separating them. The CDR3 region has the DNA TGTGCCAGCAGCTTAGAAGTTTTCACAAGCAATCAGCCCCAGCATTTT. Protein: CASSLEVFTSNQPQHF.

The chain couples TRBV5-5 to TRBJ1-6; D gene uncertain. The V gene lost 5 bases and the J gene lost 6 bases, with 12 bases spanning the gap. Germline CDR1 reads SGHKS; CDR2 reads YYEKEE (reference sequence). CDR3 length: 14 residues. The CDR3 region is CASRSGNSNSPLHF. CDR3 DNA sequence: TGTGCCAGCAGATCGGGTAATAGTAATTCACCCCTCCACTTT.